The clone carrying this T cell receptor (beta chain) appeared a few times. What it recognizes is unknown. Germline assignment: CDR1 SGHVS and CDR2 FQNEAQ. V trimming: 5 bases; J trimming: 4 bases; junction bases outside the gene matches: 8. The CDR3 is made up of 15 amino acids. TCRbeta library construction was performed incorporating unique molecular identifiers. TCRdb redid the calling of the PCR reads with MiXCR, one entry per CDR3 protein. The table includes roughly 570,000 distinct CDR3 sequences, over 25% detected once. This record belongs to a study of T-cell reconstitution after alpha-beta-depleted transplantation in children. Study findings and constraints: There were some patients whose high TCRbeta diversity at day 60 came from surviving recipient T cells and thymic progenitors.

This sequence originates from a boy under two years old with Wiskott-Aldrich syndrome, due to receive a stem cell transplant. The material sequenced was PBMCs, taken before TCRalphabeta/CD19-depleted stem cell transplant. This rearrangement joins TRBV7-8 to TRBJ1-1; 9 nucleotides match TRBD1. CDR3 protein: CASSIRQGGSTEAFF. For the CDR3, the DNA is TGTGCCAGCAGCATAAGACAGGGGGGGTCCACTGAAGCTTTCTTT.